The 9 T cell receptor beta chains presented below share a single source sample, sequenced in a study of control samples from healthy donors and cancer patients. The protocol was immunoSEQ multiplex PCR, while the TCRdb copy is restricted to in-frame clones and leaves out a portion. The top ten clones hold more than 1.4% of a sample with about 190,000 clones, approximately 95% of them seen once. The sequenced sample consisted of blood. The receptors shown here come from a man aged 18 to 29 in good health.

Remarks on this clone: One junction end does not reproduce the germline sequence, and a read error may be involved. V gene TRBV5-1 combines with J gene TRBJ2-1, with 7 bases identical to TRBD2. Germline V CDR1 and CDR2: SGHRS, YFSETQ. The CDR3 is 14 amino acids. The CDR3 DNA is TGCGCCAGCAGCTTAGATGCCCCGACTAGCAAGTGGCTCTTC. Encoded protein: CASSLDAPTSKWLF.

The V call is TRBV5-6, the J call TRBJ2-1; D unclear. V lost 0 bases, J lost 0 bases, and 7 bases lay in between. CDR3 length: 15 amino acids. Germline V gene lookup returns CDR1 SGHDT and CDR2 YYEEEE. Written as DNA, the CDR3 is TGTGCCAGCAGCTTGGCCGGCAGCTCCTACAATGAGCAGTTCTTC. Translation: CASSLAGSSYNEQFF. Combining the CDR3 with reference TRBV5-6 and TRBJ2-1 gives the whole variable domain DAGVTQSPTHLIKTRGQQVTLRCSPKSGHDTVSWYQQALGQGPQFIFQYYEEEERQRGNFPDRFSGHQFPNYSSELNVNALLLGDSALYLCASSLAGSSYNEQFFGPGTRLTVL.

The chain joins TRBV4-1 to TRBJ1-2; D is uncertain. Per germline, CDR1 MGHRA and CDR2 YSYEKL. V dropped 4 bases and J dropped 0 bases, with 12 bases sitting between them. This CDR3 comprises 15 residues. CDR3 DNA sequence: TGCGCCAGCAGCCTCTTGCCCACAACTAACTATGGCTACACCTTC. Translated, it gives CASSLLPTTNYGYTF.

This chain links TRBV5-1 with TRBJ2-1, with D unresolved. Germline lookup yields CDR1 SGHRS and CDR2 YFSETQ. V dropped 4 bases and J dropped 9 bases, with 11 bases sitting between them. CDR3 size: 12 residues. The CDR3 here is CASSRTPPEQFF. The DNA of the CDR3 is TGCGCCAGCAGCAGGACCCCTCCTGAGCAGTTCTTC.

The CDR3 DNA sequence: TGTGCCAGCAGCACCGAGGGACAGGGCTGGACCTACGAGCAGTACTTC. This codes for CASSTEGQGWTYEQYF. This chain connects TRBV5-5 to TRBJ2-7; 9 bases agree with TRBD1. Looked up from germline, CDR1 is SGHKS and CDR2 is YYEKEE (reference sequence). The CDR3 is made up of 16 amino acids. V gave up 4 bases and J gave up 2 bases; unmatched junction bases: 10.

The V and J genes are TRBV29-1 and TRBJ2-1, with D perhaps TRBD1 (6 bases). Germline V lookup: CDR1 SQVTM, CDR2 ANQGSEA. Trimming removed 7 bases from V and 4 bases from J, with 14 bases in between. The CDR3 is made up of 13 amino acids. Here the CDR3 DNA reads TGCAGCGCAACAGACAGGTTTTACAATGAGCAGTTCTTC. It is translated as CSATDRFYNEQFF.

V usage is TRBV5-5 and J usage is TRBJ1-6, with 9 bases lining up with TRBD1. Germline CDR1 reads SGHKS; CDR2 reads YYEKEE (reference sequence). This CDR3 has 15 amino acids. The J segment lost 8 bases and the V segment lost 5 bases, leaving 8 bases of the junction unmatched. CDR3 sequence reads: CASRVLGQGDSPLHF. CDR3 in DNA: TGTGCCAGCAGGGTACTGGGACAGGGCGATTCACCCCTCCACTTT.

The chain has TRBV7-2 and TRBJ1-1; D is undetermined. V lost 3 bases and J 3 bases, leaving 8 bases between the germline ends. Germline V gene lookup returns CDR1 SGHTA and CDR2 FQGNSA. The CDR3 is made up of 13 amino acids. In nucleotides, the CDR3 is TGTGCCAGCAGCTTCTTAGAGGACACTGAAGCTTTCTTT. Its protein is CASSFLEDTEAFF.

This clone was counted a single time. The chain combines TRBV18 with TRBJ2-7; the match to TRBD2 covers 7 bases. From germline, CDR1 is KGHSH and CDR2 LQKENI. The CDR3 is 16 residues long. J was trimmed by 0 bases and V by 3 bases; bases with no gene match: 8. The CDR3 nucleotides are TGTGCCAGCTCACCCGGGGGGACCGCGAACTCCTACGAGCAGTACTTC. It yields the protein CASSPGGTANSYEQYF.